Presented here are 21 T cell receptor beta chains from one specimen sequenced in a study of human T cells and chemical hapten exposure. MiXCR, applied by TCRdb to the RACE reads, yields one record per CDR3 protein. Of tens of thousands of distinct CDR3 sequences in the sample, 14% are singletons; the top ten hold 3.5% to 6%. Stated time point: pre-sensitization, week 0. Noted treatment: therapeutic diphenylcyclopropenone sensitization with weekly scalp DPC. The specimen comprised whole blood, sampled in connection with sensitization to the hapten diphenylcyclopropenone (DPC). These receptors all stem from a woman between 50 and 59 years old with alopecia areata. Some clones in this sample may be carry-over from other donors' samples.

V and J are TRBV11-3 and TRBJ2-1; tentative D call: TRBD2 (6 bases). This CDR3 comprises 15 residues. The V gene's germline CDR1 is SGHNT and CDR2 YENEEA. Deletions cut 1 base from V and 5 bases from J, with 12 bases between. Here the CDR3 reads CASSLGASEDNEQFF. The CDR3 DNA sequence: TGTGCCAGCAGCTTAGGGGCTAGCGAGGACAATGAGCAGTTCTTC.

This sequence joins TRBV5-1 and TRBJ2-3; the D gene could be TRBD1 or TRBD2 (5 bases each). This CDR3 spans 17 amino acids. Germline CDR1 SGHRS, CDR2 YFSETQ. V lost 6 bases and J 4 bases, leaving 24 bases between the germline ends. CDR3 sequence (DNA): TGCGCCAGCAAGGGTGCAGTCGGGTCCGGGGCGCCAGATACGCAGTATTTT. Translated, it gives CASKGAVGSGAPDTQYF.

The gene calls are TRBV28 and TRBJ1-6, with 11 nucleotides matching TRBD1. Trimming at V came to 4 bases and at J to 15 bases, leaving 11 bases not matched to a gene. Germline V gives CDR1 MDHEN, CDR2 SYDVKM. This CDR3 region has 15 residues. CDR3 region: CASSSTGTGGGSLHF. The DNA for the CDR3 is TGTGCCAGCAGTTCCACCGGGACAGGGGGTGGGAGCCTCCACTTT.

CDR3 residues: CASNLASANTGELFF. The CDR3 coding sequence is TGTGCCAGCAACTTGGCTAGCGCGAACACCGGGGAGCTGTTTTTT. The chain links TRBV27 to TRBJ2-2; weak D call: TRBD2 (6 bases). This CDR3 contains 15 residues. The ends were cut back, 7 bases at V and 0 bases at J, with 12 bases in the middle. CDR1 is MNHEY, CDR2 SMNVEV, per germline (reference sequence).

This clonotype was recorded a few times. The V call is TRBV29-1, the J call TRBJ2-3; no definite D call. Looked up from germline, CDR1 is SQVTM and CDR2 is ANQGSEA. The CDR3 has 13 residues. Deletions cut 6 bases from V and 6 bases from J, with 16 bases between. DNA for the CDR3: TGCAGCGTCCGAGCTAGAGACTCCGATACGCAGTATTTT. Residues: CSVRARDSDTQYF.

Only a few counts were recorded for this clonotype. The chain combines TRBV7-2 with TRBJ2-3; TRBD1 matches at 9 bases. This CDR3 comprises 18 residues. Germline V gene sequence: CDR1 SGHTA, CDR2 FQGNSA. Trimming removed 4 bases from V and 0 bases from J; junction bases left unmatched: 11. The CDR3 sequence is CASSSGQGRGSSTDTQYF. CDR3 nucleotides: TGTGCCAGCAGCTCTGGACAGGGGAGGGGATCTAGCACAGATACGCAGTATTTT.

Only a few counts were recorded for this clonotype. The chain links TRBV5-4 to TRBJ2-3; 7 bases map to TRBD2. Looked up from germline, CDR1 is SGHNT and CDR2 is YYREEE (reference sequence). This CDR3 is built from 15 residues. V shed 0 bases and J 3 bases; nucleotides not matched to a gene: 4. CDR3: CASSLGAGETDTQYF. The CDR3 bases are TGTGCCAGCAGCTTGGGTGCGGGAGAGACAGATACGCAGTATTTT.

This clonotype was recorded a few times. The chain recombines TRBV6-5 with TRBJ2-2; D gene unclear. Deletions cut 0 bases from V and 4 bases from J, with 9 bases between. Germline V gene lookup returns CDR1 MNHEY and CDR2 SVGAGI. CDR3 length equals 15 residues. CDR3 loop: CASSYSTVITGELFF. The CDR3 DNA is TGTGCCAGCAGTTACTCAACGGTGATCACCGGGGAGCTGTTTTTT.

This clonotype was found a few times. The chain combines TRBV20-1 with TRBJ2-3; D is perhaps TRBD2 (6 bases). Trimming shortened V by 5 bases and J by 2 bases, and 8 bases separated the two germline ends. Germline CDR1 DFQATT, CDR2 SNEGSKA (reference sequence). The CDR3 runs to 12 residues. The DNA of the CDR3 is TGCAGTGCTCGGGAGTTCACAGATACGCAGTATTTT. Translation: CSAREFTDTQYF.

This clonotype came up a few times. The chain couples TRBV6-5 to TRBJ2-5, with D unresolved. The germline V and J ends were trimmed by 2 bases and 5 bases, with 12 bases remaining between them. This CDR3 has 14 residues. Per germline, CDR1 MNHEY and CDR2 SVGAGI. The CDR3 bases are TGTGCCAGCAGTTACGATTCTGGGTCGGAGACCCAGTACTTC. Translating it yields CASSYDSGSETQYF.

J is TRBJ2-1 and V is TRBV7-9; 8 bases line up with TRBD2. This CDR3 spans 16 amino acids. With V trimmed by 5 bases and J by 8 bases, 14 bases remained unmatched. Per germline, CDR1 SEHNR and CDR2 FQNEAQ (reference sequence). CDR3 region: CASSPGVTGGRDEQFF. In DNA form, the CDR3 reads TGTGCCAGCAGCCCGGGGGTCACGGGAGGGCGAGATGAGCAGTTCTTC.

The sample holds a few counts of this clonotype. For the CDR3, the DNA is TGTGCCAGCAGCAAAGAGGTTTTCGAGGGAGCACACGAAATCCTAGCCAAAAACATTCAGTACTTC. Translation gives CASSKEVFEGAHEILAKNIQYF. This chain joins TRBV21-1 and TRBJ2-4; the table's D gene call, TRBD2, was not cross checked with the DNA. TRBV21-1 corresponds to a pseudogene. The CDR3 contains 22 residues.

The sample holds many counts of this clonotype. The chain carries TRBV7-9 and TRBJ2-7; a weak D match, TRBD1 (6 bases). V was trimmed by 3 bases and J by 3 bases, leaving 9 bases between them. The CDR3 covers 13 residues. Germline V CDR1 and CDR2: SEHNR, FQNEAQ (reference sequence). Here the CDR3 reads CASSLDSYYEQYF. CDR3 DNA: TGTGCCAGCAGCTTGGACAGTTACTACGAGCAGTACTTC.

The table lists this clonotype with a few counts. The chain couples TRBV7-9 to TRBJ2-1; D remains unclear. This CDR3 is 13 amino acids long. V was cut by 0 bases and J by 10 bases, with 10 bases left in between. CDR1 and CDR2 from the germline V gene are SEHNR and FQNEAQ (reference sequence). The CDR3 sequence: CASSLAMAGEQFF. The CDR3, as DNA: TGTGCCAGCAGCTTAGCTATGGCAGGAGAGCAGTTCTTC.

The chain is built from TRBV6-1 and TRBJ2-5; perhaps TRBD1 as D (5 bases). The germline gives CDR1 MNHNS, CDR2 SASEGT. CDR3 length: 15 amino acids. The V and J ends lost 1 base and 1 base respectively, with 10 bases between them. CDR3 nucleotides: TGTGCCAGCAGTGAAGGACAGAGAGTCCAAGAGACCCAGTACTTC. Translating gives CASSEGQRVQETQYF.

The chain recombines TRBV3-1 with TRBJ2-7; TRBD1 might be the D (6 bases). There are 13 residues in the CDR3. Per the germline V gene, CDR1 is LGHDT and CDR2 is YNNKEL (reference sequence). Trimming removed 1 base at V and 7 bases at J, with 11 bases between. DNA of the CDR3: TGTGCCAGCAGCCAAGGCAGGGGCCGGGAGCAGTACTTC. Encoded protein: CASSQGRGREQYF.

This clonotype was counted between two and nine times. The rearrangement uses TRBV20-1 and TRBJ2-1; 9 nucleotides match TRBD2. CDR1 is DFQATT and CDR2 is SNEGSKA in the germline V gene (reference sequence). The CDR3 covers 15 residues. V dropped 1 base and J dropped 4; count of bases not matched to a gene: 5. The CDR3 loop is CSARVSGSKYNEQFF. DNA for the CDR3: TGCAGTGCTAGAGTTAGCGGGAGTAAGTACAATGAGCAGTTCTTC.

This clonotype is medium-sized by share. The chain links TRBV29-1 to TRBJ1-1; D call uncertain. Germline assignment: CDR1 SQVTM and CDR2 ANQGSEA. The CDR3 is 10 residues long. V lost 7 bases, J lost 1 base, and 4 bases lay in between. CDR3 sequence: CSERNTEAFF. DNA for the CDR3: TGCAGCGAAAGGAACACTGAAGCTTTCTTT.

This clonotype has a handful of counts. J is TRBJ1-1 and V is TRBV7-9, with 7 bases lining up with TRBD1. V dropped 6 bases and J dropped 1; count of bases not matched to a gene: 5. The germline CDR1 and CDR2 sequences are SEHNR and FQNEAQ (reference sequence). CDR3 length: 14 residues. CDR3 DNA sequence: TGTGCCAGCAGAAAGGGACAGTGGAACACTGAAGCTTTCTTT. This sequence encodes CASRKGQWNTEAFF.

This clonotype was recorded a few times. The J gene is TRBJ2-1, the V gene TRBV4-1, with TRBD2 matching 9 bases. This CDR3 spans 14 amino acids. CDR1 is MGHRA, CDR2 YSYEKL, per germline. V shed 3 bases and J 9 bases; nucleotides not matched to a gene: 6. The chain's CDR3 is CASSQGLASFEQFF. The CDR3 DNA sequence: TGCGCCAGCAGCCAGGGACTAGCCTCTTTTGAGCAGTTCTTC.

This clonotype was picked up many times. V gene TRBV6-2 or TRBV6-3 combines with J gene TRBJ2-5; D ambiguous. Germline V CDR1 and CDR2: MNHEY, SVGEGT. This CDR3 spans 11 amino acids. V gave up 7 bases and J gave up 4 bases, with 7 bases separating them. CDR3 DNA: TGTGCCAGCAAGAGCCGAGAGACCCAGTACTTC. Translating gives CASKSRETQYF.